This entry concerns a single T cell receptor (beta chain). The sample comes from a study of shared clonotypes between healthy human individuals. Here immunoSEQ multiplex PCR was the method, and the copy in TCRdb shows in-frame clones only, minus some. Altogether roughly 850,000 clones are present, 90% to 97% being singletons, with the ten largest covering around 0.25%. There are 12 residues in the CDR3. Germline V gene data show CDR1 as SEHNR and CDR2 as FQNEAQ (reference sequence). Deletions cut 2 bases from V and 7 bases from J, with 9 bases between. It was CD45RO-negative cells, positively selected for CCR7, that made up naive CD8 cells, with terminally differentiated effector memory CD45RA+ cells excluded.

The chain combines TRBV7-9 with TRBJ2-7; D remains unclear. The sequencing input was naive CD8+ T cells sorted from blood. This receptor was taken from a man aged 25 to 45 in good health. The CDR3, as DNA: TGTGCCAGCAGCTTATATTCGGCAGAGCAGTACTTC. Its protein is CASSLYSAEQYF.